The present TCR beta chain was sequenced within a study of blood T cell repertoires in COVID-19. As processed by the authors: For nucleated cells, counts were estimated from reference gene primer amplification. Measured with immunoSEQ multiplex PCR; TCRdb has only the in-frame clones, and not every one. Clonal size and the V and J genes are those of that table, whereas D and trimming came from the DNA. The repertoire holds 150,000 to 200,000 clones, with around 87% as singletons. The CDR3 is 15 residues long. V shed 3 bases and J 5 bases; nucleotides not matched to a gene: 8. Germline-derived CDR1 and CDR2 are LGHDT and YNNKEL (reference sequence).

What was sequenced was peripheral blood. The TCR was taken from a young man with acute or convalescent COVID-19. V usage is TRBV3-1 (or the pseudogene TRBV3-2) and J usage is TRBJ1-2; 8 bases match TRBD1. This CDR3 reads CASSQPDRGGYGYTF. CDR3 DNA: TGTGCCAGCAGCCAGCCAGACAGGGGTGGATATGGCTACACCTTC.